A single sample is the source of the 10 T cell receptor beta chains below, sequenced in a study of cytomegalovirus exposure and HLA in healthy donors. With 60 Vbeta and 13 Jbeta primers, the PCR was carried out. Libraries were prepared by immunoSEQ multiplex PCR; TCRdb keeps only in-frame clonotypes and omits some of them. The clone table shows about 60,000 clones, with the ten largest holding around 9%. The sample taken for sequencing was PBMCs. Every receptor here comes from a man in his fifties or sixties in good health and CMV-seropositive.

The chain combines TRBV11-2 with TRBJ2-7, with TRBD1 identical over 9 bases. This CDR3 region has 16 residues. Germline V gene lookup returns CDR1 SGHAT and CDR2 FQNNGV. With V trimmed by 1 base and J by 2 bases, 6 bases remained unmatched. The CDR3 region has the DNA TGTGCCAGCAGCTTAGGAGGGGGACAGGGCACCTACGAGCAGTACTTC. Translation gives CASSLGGGQGTYEQYF.

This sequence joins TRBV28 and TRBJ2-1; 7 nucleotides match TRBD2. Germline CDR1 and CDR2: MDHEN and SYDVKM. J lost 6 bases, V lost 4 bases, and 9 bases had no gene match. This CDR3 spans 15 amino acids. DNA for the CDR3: TGTGCCAGCAGTTCTCTAGCGGCAAACGCCAATGAGCAGTTCTTC. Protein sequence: CASSSLAANANEQFF.

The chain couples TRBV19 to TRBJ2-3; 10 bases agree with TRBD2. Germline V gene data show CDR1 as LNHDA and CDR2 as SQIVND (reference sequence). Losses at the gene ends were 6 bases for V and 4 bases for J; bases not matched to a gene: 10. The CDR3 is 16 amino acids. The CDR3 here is CASRASSGSVADTQYF. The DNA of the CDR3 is TGTGCCAGTAGGGCATCTAGCGGGAGTGTGGCAGATACGCAGTATTTT.

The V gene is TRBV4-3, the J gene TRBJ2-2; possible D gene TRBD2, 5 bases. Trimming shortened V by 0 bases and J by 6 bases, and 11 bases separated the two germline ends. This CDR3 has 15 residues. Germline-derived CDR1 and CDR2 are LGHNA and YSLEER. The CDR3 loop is CASSQDPGIPGELFF. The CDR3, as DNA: TGCGCCAGCAGCCAAGATCCGGGAATTCCCGGGGAGCTGTTTTTT.

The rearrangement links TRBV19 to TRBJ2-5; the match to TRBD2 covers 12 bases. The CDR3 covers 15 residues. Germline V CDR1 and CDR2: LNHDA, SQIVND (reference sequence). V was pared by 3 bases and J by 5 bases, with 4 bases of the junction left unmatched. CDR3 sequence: CASSMMGTSGETQYF. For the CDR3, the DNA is TGTGCCAGTAGTATGATGGGGACTAGCGGGGAGACCCAGTACTTC.

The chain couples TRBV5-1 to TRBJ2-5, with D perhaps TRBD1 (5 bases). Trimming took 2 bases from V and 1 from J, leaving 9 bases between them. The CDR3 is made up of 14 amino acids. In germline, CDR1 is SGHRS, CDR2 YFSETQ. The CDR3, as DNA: TGCGCCAGCAGCTTTGGCAGGGCCCAAGAGACCCAGTACTTC. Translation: CASSFGRAQETQYF.

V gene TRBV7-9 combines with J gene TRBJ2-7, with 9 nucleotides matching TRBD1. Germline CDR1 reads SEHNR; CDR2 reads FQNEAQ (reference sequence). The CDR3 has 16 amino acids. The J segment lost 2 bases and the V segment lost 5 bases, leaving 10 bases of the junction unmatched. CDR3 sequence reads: CASSPLTGTGPYEQYF. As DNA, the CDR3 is TGTGCCAGCAGCCCCCTAACCGGGACAGGGCCCTACGAGCAGTACTTC.

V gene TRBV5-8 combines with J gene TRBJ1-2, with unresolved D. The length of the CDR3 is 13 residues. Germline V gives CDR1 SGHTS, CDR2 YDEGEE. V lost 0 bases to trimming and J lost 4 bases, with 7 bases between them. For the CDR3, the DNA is TGTGCCAGCAGCTTGGGCGGCCGCTATGGCTACACCTTC. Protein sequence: CASSLGGRYGYTF.

CDR3 protein: CASSLVRGAKNIQYF. In DNA form, the CDR3 reads TGTGCCAGCAGTTTGGTTAGGGGAGCCAAAAACATTCAGTACTTC. The rearrangement uses TRBV28 and TRBJ2-4; possibly TRBD1 for D (5 bases). The CDR3 has 15 amino acids. V was pared by 3 bases and J by 0 bases, with 9 bases between. Germline CDR1 is MDHEN and CDR2 is SYDVKM.

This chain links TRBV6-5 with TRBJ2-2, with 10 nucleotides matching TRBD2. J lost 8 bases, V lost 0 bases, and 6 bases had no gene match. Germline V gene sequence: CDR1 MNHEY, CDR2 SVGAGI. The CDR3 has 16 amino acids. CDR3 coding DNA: TGTGCCAGCAGTTACTCGGCTAGCGGGAGTAGGGGGGAGCTGTTTTTT. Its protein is CASSYSASGSRGELFF.